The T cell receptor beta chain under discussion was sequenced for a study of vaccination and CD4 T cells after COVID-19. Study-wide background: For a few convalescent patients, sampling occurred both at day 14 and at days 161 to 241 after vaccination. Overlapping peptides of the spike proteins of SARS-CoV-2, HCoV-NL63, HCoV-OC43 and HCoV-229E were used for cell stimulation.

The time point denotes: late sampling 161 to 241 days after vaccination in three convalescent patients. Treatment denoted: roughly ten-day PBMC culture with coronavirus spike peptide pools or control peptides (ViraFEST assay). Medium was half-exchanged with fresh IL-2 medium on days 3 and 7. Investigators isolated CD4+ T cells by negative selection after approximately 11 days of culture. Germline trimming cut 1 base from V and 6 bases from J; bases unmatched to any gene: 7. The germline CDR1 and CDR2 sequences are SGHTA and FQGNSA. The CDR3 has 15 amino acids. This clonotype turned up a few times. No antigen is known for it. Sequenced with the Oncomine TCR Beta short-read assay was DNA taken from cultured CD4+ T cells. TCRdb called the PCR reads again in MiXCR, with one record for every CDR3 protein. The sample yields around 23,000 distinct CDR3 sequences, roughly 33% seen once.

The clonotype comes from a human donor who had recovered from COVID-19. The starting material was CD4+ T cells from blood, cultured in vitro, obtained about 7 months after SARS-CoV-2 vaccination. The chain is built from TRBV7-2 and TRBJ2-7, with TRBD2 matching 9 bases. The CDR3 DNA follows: TGTGCCAGCAGCTTAGGAGTAGCGGGGGCTGGCGAGCAGTACTTC. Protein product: CASSLGVAGAGEQYF.